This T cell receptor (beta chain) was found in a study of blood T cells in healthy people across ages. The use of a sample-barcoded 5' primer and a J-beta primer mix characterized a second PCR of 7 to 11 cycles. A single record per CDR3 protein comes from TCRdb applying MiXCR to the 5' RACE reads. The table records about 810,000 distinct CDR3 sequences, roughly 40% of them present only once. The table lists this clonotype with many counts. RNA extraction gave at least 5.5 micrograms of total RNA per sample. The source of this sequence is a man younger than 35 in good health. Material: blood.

The CDR3 DNA sequence: TGCAGCGTACTAGCAGGGAATGAGCAGTTCTTC. Translating gives CSVLAGNEQFF. This chain connects TRBV29-1 to TRBJ2-1; a weak D match, TRBD2 (6 bases). The length of the CDR3 is 11 residues. Germline V gene lookup returns CDR1 SQVTM and CDR2 ANQGSEA. V lost 6 bases and J lost 7, with 10 bases in between.